This entry lists 17 T cell receptor beta chains sequenced from one sample in a study of T cells in Graves' hyperthyroidism and ophthalmopathy. Template material for amplifying TCR beta CDR3 regions consisted of RNA transcripts. When the TCR CDR3 underwent first-round RT-PCR, the HTBI primer set was used. TCRdb independently ran MiXCR on the multiplex PCR reads; one entry per CDR3 protein. The table records about 580,000 distinct CDR3 sequences, 40% to 55% of them present only once. The sample was peripheral blood or thyroid tissue (not recorded which). Every receptor here comes from a woman younger than 35 with Graves' hyperthyroidism.

This clonotype was counted only a few times. A clone one base away is much larger, so this may be a read error. The chain is built from TRBV6-6 and TRBJ1-2; no clear D gene. The germline CDR1 and CDR2 sequences are MNHNY and SVGAGI (reference sequence). There are 13 residues in the CDR3. The CDR3 DNA sequence: TGTGCCAGCATTCGGACCGATGGGAGTGGCTACGCCTTC. Protein sequence: CASIRTDGSGYAF.

The chain links TRBV12-3 or TRBV12-4 to TRBJ1-3, with a possible D match to TRBD1 (6 bases). This CDR3 is built from 17 residues. Trimming stripped 5 bases from V and 0 bases from J, with 17 bases between. Here the CDR3 DNA reads TGTGCCAGCAGTCCCCAGTGGAGGGGGTACTCTGGAAACACCATATATTTT. Translated: CASSPQWRGYSGNTIYF.

The chain recombines TRBV20-1 with TRBJ1-5, with 7 bases matching TRBD1. The ends lost 2 bases at V and 9 bases at J; junction bases unmatched: 10. The CDR3 is 14 amino acids. Germline CDR1 is DFQATT and CDR2 is SNEGSKA (reference sequence). In DNA form, the CDR3 reads TGCAGTGCTAGACGGGGAGGGGGCTTCCTGCCCCAGCATTTT. The encoded protein is CSARRGGGFLPQHF.

Ten or more counts support this clonotype. The chain combines TRBV12-3 or TRBV12-4 with TRBJ1-1; 8 nucleotides agree with TRBD1. The CDR3 is 13 residues long. Germline trimming cut 5 bases from V and 7 bases from J; bases unmatched to any gene: 6. The CDR3 DNA sequence: TGTGCCAGCAGTATAGGGACAGGTATTGAAGCTTTCTTT. As protein: CASSIGTGIEAFF.

V gene TRBV29-1 combines with J gene TRBJ1-2; no clear D gene. Germline V lookup: CDR1 SQVTM, CDR2 ANQGSEA. This CDR3 is 11 amino acids long. With 5 bases removed from V and 12 bases from J, the gap between germline ends came to 16 bases. The CDR3 here is CSVRQSSGNTF. CDR3 bases: TGCAGCGTTCGGCAGAGCTCTGGAAACACCTTC.

The chain joins TRBV13 to TRBJ1-2; D perhaps matches TRBD1 (6 bases). Germline CDR1 PRHDT, CDR2 FYEKMQ (reference sequence). V was cut by 3 bases and J by 5 bases, with 16 bases left in between. The CDR3 is 15 residues long. The CDR3 here is CASSFTGGGGYGYTF. CDR3 in DNA: TGTGCCAGCAGCTTCACGGGGGGCGGGGGATATGGCTACACCTTC.

There are a few counts of this clonotype. V usage is TRBV13 and J usage is TRBJ2-7; D remains ambiguous. The germline CDR1 and CDR2 sequences are PRHDT and FYEKMQ (reference sequence). The CDR3 is made up of 12 amino acids. The V end was cut by 5 bases, the J end by 6 bases, with 11 bases between. CDR3 loop: CASSGPGVEQYF. DNA for the CDR3: TGTGCCAGCAGCGGTCCAGGCGTCGAGCAGTACTTC.

The V call is TRBV7-2, the J call TRBJ2-6; TRBD1 matches at 8 bases. Unmatched junction bases numbered 4, after V lost 3 bases and J lost 0 bases. CDR1 is SGHTA and CDR2 is FQGNSA in the germline V gene. There are 17 residues in the CDR3. CDR3 protein: CASSLDRDISGANVLTF. The CDR3 DNA follows: TGTGCCAGCAGCTTGGACAGGGACATCTCTGGGGCCAACGTCCTGACTTTC.

The sample holds many counts of this clonotype. V is TRBV9 and J is TRBJ1-1; D remains unclear. Per germline, CDR1 SGDLS and CDR2 YYNGEE. CDR3 length: 16 amino acids. V was pared by 2 bases and J by 4 bases, with 18 bases between. DNA for the CDR3: TGTGCCAGCAGCGTTGAATCGGGGATCCTTACCACTGAAGCTTTCTTT. It codes for CASSVESGILTTEAFF.

The rearrangement joins TRBV10-3 to TRBJ2-5; D gene unclear. Per germline, CDR1 ENHRY and CDR2 SYGVKD. The CDR3 spans 12 residues. CDR3 DNA: TGTATCATCGCCTCCCCGAGCGAGACCCAGTACTTC. Translating gives CIIASPSETQYF.

This clonotype occurred many times. The V call is TRBV6-6, the J call TRBJ1-2; tentative D call: TRBD1 (5 bases). CDR1 MNHNY and CDR2 SVGAGI come from the germline V gene (reference sequence). CDR3 length: 15 residues. Trimming removed 6 bases from V and 4 bases from J, with 18 bases in between. CDR3 nucleotides: TGTGCCAGCAGCGACGCGGCAGGGTCACTCTATGGCTACACCTTC. It yields the protein CASSDAAGSLYGYTF.

Details on this clonotype: One base away lies a much larger clone, so this may be a sequencing read error. The J gene is TRBJ1-5, the V gene TRBV3-1; D remains unclear. This CDR3 comprises 12 residues. Trimming removed 1 base from V and 6 bases from J, with 4 bases in between. Germline CDR1 and CDR2: LGHDT and YNNKEL (reference sequence). The CDR3 protein is CASSQGSQPQHF. CDR3 nucleotides: TGTGCCAGCAGCCAAGGGAGTCAGCCCCAGCATTTT.

Note on this clonotype: The CDR3 does not close with the conserved phenylalanine or tryptophan, likely indicating a read error. The DNA is left out, because the CDR3 cannot be placed on it with certainty; the CDR3 is given as TCRdb lists it. The chain couples TRBV2 to TRBJ2-5; the DNA was not used to check the table's D call, TRBD2. Counting both end residues, the CDR3 totals 10 amino acids. In germline, CDR1 is SNHLY, CDR2 FYNNEI. This CDR3 reads CASSVGGRYT.

At least ten counts were recorded for this clonotype. This CDR3 reads CASSPSSGSSYEQYF. The CDR3 region has the DNA TGTGCCAGCAGCCCTTCTAGCGGTAGCTCCTACGAGCAGTACTTC. V gene TRBV7-9 combines with J gene TRBJ2-7; 7 positions match TRBD2. The CDR3 sequence is 15 residues long. J was trimmed by 0 bases and V by 5 bases; bases with no gene match: 7. CDR1 and CDR2 from the germline V gene are SEHNR and FQNEAQ (reference sequence).

The chain is built from TRBV20-1 and TRBJ2-7; 8 positions agree with TRBD2. Germline V gene lookup returns CDR1 DFQATT and CDR2 SNEGSKA (reference sequence). The CDR3 is made up of 14 amino acids. Losses at the gene ends were 6 bases for V and 1 base for J; bases not matched to a gene: 8. In nucleotides, the CDR3 is TGCAGTGCCAGCAGCGGGGGCAGTTCCTACGAGCAGTACTTC. This sequence encodes CSASSGGSSYEQYF.

The genes are TRBV18 and TRBJ1-1, with a possible D match to TRBD1 (6 bases). Trimming shortened V by 1 base and J by 4 bases, and 10 bases separated the two germline ends. This CDR3 region has 14 residues. Germline CDR1 KGHSH, CDR2 LQKENI. CDR3 nucleotide sequence: TGTGCCAGCTCACCACTGAAGGGGGTCACTGAAGCTTTCTTT. The encoded protein is CASSPLKGVTEAFF.

In this sample, this clonotype turned up many times. The V and J genes are TRBV5-1 and TRBJ1-3, with D hard to call. Germline CDR1 is SGHRS and CDR2 is YFSETQ. The CDR3 is made up of 17 amino acids. Between the trimmed V and J ends, which lost 4 bases and 4 bases, there was a span of 21 bases. CDR3 DNA: TGCGCCAGCAGCCGGGTCTCGCTTCGGGCCCGGGGAAACACCATATATTTT. Translation: CASSRVSLRARGNTIYF.